These T cell receptor beta chains were read from a single sample in a study of T-cell reconstitution after alpha-beta-depleted transplantation in children. A single record per CDR3 protein comes from TCRdb applying MiXCR to the PCR reads. The sample yields about 140,000 distinct CDR3 sequences, 8% to 10% seen once. Sequences were derived from PBMCs, mostly from graft donor cells, sampled 180 days after TCRalphabeta/CD19-depleted stem cell transplant. All receptors derive from a female patient between 2 and 15 years old who had a stem cell transplant for congenital amegakaryocytic thrombocytopenia, so the T cells may come from the graft donor. Each CDR3 is given with its conserved first and last residue. The D gene is left open where the match is weak. Clone size is not always given. Where it is, it says once, few, many or a class for expanded clones.

TRBJ2-7,TRBV6-2/TRBV6-3,many,TRBD1,TGTGCCAGCAGTGCCCACAGGGGGCGCTCCCCGAGCGAGCAGTACTTC,CASSAHRGRSPSEQYF
TRBJ2-7,TRBV27,-,-,TGTGCCAGCAGTGCCCTAGGACAGATTAGCTCCTACGAGCAGTACTTC,CASSALGQISSYEQYF
TRBJ2-2,TRBV7-2,many,-,TGTGCCAGCAGCTCACCGGGAACAAACACCGGGGAGCTGTTTTTT,CASSSPGTNTGELFF
TRBJ2-5,TRBV5-1,many,TRBD1,TGCGCCAGCAGCTTGACAGGGGCGAGAGAGACCCAGTACTTC,CASSLTGARETQYF
TRBJ2-7,TRBV5-1,many,-,TGCGCCAGCAAGATAGCGGAAAGTCCTGTCTACGAGCAGTACTTC,CASKIAESPVYEQYF
TRBJ1-1,TRBV5-6,-,-,TGTGCCAGCAGCTTGGGGGGGCTTGGGAACACTGAAGCTTTCTTT,CASSLGGLGNTEAFF
TRBJ1-1,TRBV20-1,many,-,TGCAGTGCTAGACCCGGGACCTTGAACACTGAAGCTTTCTTT,CSARPGTLNTEAFF
TRBJ2-5,TRBV11-2,-,TRBD2,TGTGCCAGCAGCTTAGAAGGACTAGCGGGGGCCTCAGAGACCCAGTACTTC,CASSLEGLAGASETQYF
TRBJ2-4,TRBV7-2,many,-,TGTGCCAGCAGCTTACGGGGACCAGGAAACATTCAGTACTTC,CASSLRGPGNIQYF
TRBJ2-3,TRBV6-1,-,TRBD1,TGTGCCAGCAAAGGACAGGGGAGGACAGATACGCAGTATTTT,CASKGQGRTDTQYF
TRBJ2-3,TRBV11-2,few,TRBD2,TGTGCCAGCAGCTTGACTAGACTAGCGCGAACTAAGTCTGATACGCAGTATTTT,CASSLTRLARTKSDTQYF
TRBJ2-3,TRBV20-1,-,TRBD2,TGCAGTGCTAGAGATTCGCTAGCGGGATCCCCAGATACGCAGTATTTT,CSARDSLAGSPDTQYF
TRBJ2-7,TRBV12-3/TRBV12-4,many,-,TGTGCCAGCAGTTTTTCAGACGAGCAGTACTTC,CASSFSDEQYF
TRBJ2-3,TRBV28,many,-,TGTGCCAGCAGTCCCCTGGGGAGCACAGATACGCAGTATTTT,CASSPLGSTDTQYF
TRBJ2-1,TRBV10-3,many,-,TGTGCCATCTCCGGGACTCATAGTTACAATGAGCAGTTCTTC,CAISGTHSYNEQFF
TRBJ2-3,TRBV20-1,many,TRBD2,TGCAGTGCTACAACTAGCGGGGGAACAGATACGCAGTATTTT,CSATTSGGTDTQYF
TRBJ2-7,TRBV28,many,-,TGTGCCAGCAGCCTCTTATCCTACGAGCAGTACTTC,CASSLLSYEQYF
TRBJ1-6,TRBV28,many,-,TGTGCCAGCAGCCAGGGTTATAATTCACCCCTCCACTTT,CASSQGYNSPLHF
TRBJ2-2,TRBV29-1,many,-,TGCAGCGTTGAAGACACGGGGGCGAACACCGGGGAGCTGTTTTTT,CSVEDTGANTGELFF
TRBJ1-6,TRBV28,many,TRBD1,TGTGCCAGCAGTTTATGGACAGGGTCGGGTTCACCCCTCCACTTT,CASSLWTGSGSPLHF
TRBJ2-3,TRBV12-3/TRBV12-4,many,-,TGTGCCAGCAGCCCGTCGGCGGATACGCAGTATTTT,CASSPSADTQYF
TRBJ2-7,TRBV12-3/TRBV12-4,many,-,TGTGCCAGCAGTTTAAACGGATACGAGCAGTACTTC,CASSLNGYEQYF